This TCR beta chain was obtained from a study of T cell responses to AZD1222 COVID-19 vaccine. General study results and limits: Two doses of AZD1222 preceded a rise in Spike-specific TCR breadth and depth. There were repertoire samples only from the period after the peak T cell response. Vaccine-related CD4 TCRs covered spike, predominating at 160-218 and 743-854.

A note on this clone: Its antigen remains unidentified.

The repertoire was sequenced with immunoSEQ multiplex PCR; TCRdb's copy has only in-frame clones and lacks some. Of approximately 210,000 clones listed, roughly 94% are singletons. This CDR3 has 13 amino acids. Germline CDR1 LNHDA, CDR2 SQIVND (reference sequence). The ends were cut back, 4 bases at V and 1 base at J, with 5 bases in the middle. This specimen consisted of peripheral blood, obtained 28 days after the second dose of the MenACWY control vaccine. This TCR derives from an adult who received the MenACWY meningococcal vaccine as a control. The chain joins TRBV19 to TRBJ2-1; unclear D gene. The CDR3 protein is CASSKASYNEQFF. CDR3 sequence (DNA): TGTGCCAGTAGTAAGGCTTCCTACAATGAGCAGTTCTTC.